This TCR beta chain was recovered during a study of PD-L1 blockade in urothelial cancer. Study background: Researchers looked at the blood 3 weeks (second dose) and 6 weeks after treatment began. Typically, measured as a median, blood samples had 130,000 to 150,000 T cells.

Locally advanced or metastatic urothelial carcinoma affected the patients. Patients yielded 1 to 8 samples each, pretreatment and on-treatment. The germline V gene encodes CDR1 WSHSY and CDR2 SAAADI. The CDR3 extends over 14 amino acids. The trim removed 8 bases at V and 7 bases at J, leaving 10 bases unmatched. Clones were read by immunoSEQ multiplex PCR, and TCRdb kept only the in-frame ones, dropping some. The data show around 120,000 clones, 70% to 90% seen once. The receptor comes from a man aged 45-65 years with urothelial cancer. The specimen comprised PBMCs, sampled around atezolizumab (anti-PD-L1) treatment. The V call is TRBV10-2, the J call TRBJ2-2, with TRBD2 matching over 7 bases. The CDR3 nucleotides read TGCGCCAGCTTCGGCGGGAGAATTGGCGGGGAGCTGTTTTTT. The encoded protein is CASFGGRIGGELFF.